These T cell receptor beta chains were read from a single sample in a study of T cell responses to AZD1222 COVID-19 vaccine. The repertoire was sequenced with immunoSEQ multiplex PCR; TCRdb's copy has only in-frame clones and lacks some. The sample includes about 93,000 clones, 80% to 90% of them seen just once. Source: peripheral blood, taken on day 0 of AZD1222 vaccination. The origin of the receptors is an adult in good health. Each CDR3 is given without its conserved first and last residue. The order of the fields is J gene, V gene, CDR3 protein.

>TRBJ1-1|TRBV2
ASTLTGSEAF
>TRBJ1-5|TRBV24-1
ATSGPSTPQH
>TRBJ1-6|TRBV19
ASKRDSYNSPLH
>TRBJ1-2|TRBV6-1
ASSEAGKNRGSYT
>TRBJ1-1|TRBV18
ASSPGTGGGRTEAF
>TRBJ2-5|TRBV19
ASSTGQSGKETQY
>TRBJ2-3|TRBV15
ATSGPGGWLTDTQY
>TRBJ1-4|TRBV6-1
ASSEDPKLF
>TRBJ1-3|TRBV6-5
ASSDSTDSGNTIY
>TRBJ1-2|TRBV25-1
ASSESGIYGYT
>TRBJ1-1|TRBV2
ASRGAMNTEAF
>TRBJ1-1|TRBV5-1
ASSPWTGNTEAF
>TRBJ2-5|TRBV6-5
ASRRLAGVQETQY
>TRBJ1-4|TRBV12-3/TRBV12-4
ASGKGGAALF
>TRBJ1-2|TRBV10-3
AIRGTANYGYT